A single sample gave rise to the 13 T cell receptor beta chains below, sequenced in a study of blood T cell repertoires in COVID-19. TCRdb's copy holds only in-frame clones and misses some; the assay was immunoSEQ multiplex PCR. This table has 250,000 to 300,000 clones, approximately 90% appearing once. The sequencing input was PBMCs or T cells enriched from blood (not recorded which). The receptors shown here come from a woman aged 40 to 49 with acute COVID-19.

This clone was counted only a few times. The rearrangement links TRBV5-4 to TRBJ1-1; D not certain. V lost 0 bases, J lost 1 base, and 7 bases lay in between. CDR3 length equals 14 residues. Germline V gene sequence: CDR1 SGHNT, CDR2 YYREEE (reference sequence). CDR3 in amino acids: CASSLGARNTEAFF. The CDR3 DNA follows: TGTGCCAGCAGCTTGGGGGCGCGGAACACTGAAGCTTTCTTT.

The chain recombines TRBV7-9 with TRBJ1-1; D call uncertain. With 5 bases removed from V and 1 base from J, the gap between germline ends came to 17 bases. From germline, CDR1 is SEHNR and CDR2 FQNEAQ (reference sequence). The CDR3 totals 16 residues. The CDR3 sequence is CASSVSPRLGNTEAFF. The CDR3 region has the DNA TGTGCCAGCAGCGTAAGTCCCAGGTTGGGGAACACTGAAGCTTTCTTT.

V and J are TRBV5-4 and TRBJ2-7, with D possibly matching TRBD1 (6 bases). The germline V gene has CDR1 SGHNT and CDR2 YYREEE (reference sequence). The CDR3 has 13 amino acids. The V end lost 4 bases, the J end lost 6 bases, and 14 bases lay between the germline ends. The CDR3 protein is CASSNPGAGEQYF. CDR3 sequence (DNA): TGTGCCAGCAGCAACCCAGGGGCCGGCGAGCAGTACTTC. Using reference TRBV5-4 and TRBJ2-7 for the parts outside the CDR3, the full variable domain is ETGVTQSPTHLIKTRGQQVTLRCSSQSGHNTVSWYQQALGQGPQFIFQYYREEENGRGNFPPRFSGLQFPNYSSELNVNALELDDSALYLCASSNPGAGEQYFGPGTRLTVT.

The chain has TRBV24-1 and TRBJ2-5; D is perhaps TRBD1 (6 bases). Looked up from germline, CDR1 is KGHDR and CDR2 is SFDVKD. This CDR3 spans 15 amino acids. Trimming stripped 5 bases from V and 0 bases from J, with 12 bases between. The CDR3 DNA reads as TGTGCCACCAGTGGGGTGGGGGCCAACCAAGAGACCCAGTACTTC. This encodes CATSGVGANQETQYF.

This rearrangement joins TRBV15 to TRBJ1-6; a possible D gene is TRBD1 (6 bases). V was pared by 0 bases and J by 7 bases, with 7 bases between. Per germline, CDR1 LNHNV and CDR2 YYDKDF (reference sequence). The CDR3 covers 14 residues. The chain's CDR3 is CATSRDTGNSPLHF. The CDR3 DNA reads as TGTGCCACCAGCAGAGATACAGGGAATTCACCCCTCCACTTT.

This chain connects TRBV7-2 to TRBJ2-3, with D perhaps matching TRBD2 (5 bases). Between the trimmed V and J ends, which lost 6 bases and 0 bases, there was a span of 16 bases. The CDR3 runs 16 residues. Germline CDR1 reads SGHTA; CDR2 reads FQGNSA. The CDR3 DNA follows: TGTGCCAGCAGGGACTGGACCGGTTCTAGCACAGATACGCAGTATTTT. It encodes CASRDWTGSSTDTQYF.

V and J are TRBV2 and TRBJ1-1; D is possibly TRBD1 (6 bases). Trimming removed 10 bases at V and 0 bases at J, with 12 bases between. Germline values: CDR1 SNHLY, CDR2 FYNNEI. The CDR3 consists of 13 residues. CDR3 DNA sequence: TGTGCCACCACCTACAGGGTGAACACTGAAGCTTTCTTT. This sequence encodes CATTYRVNTEAFF.

The CDR3 loop reads CSVEVGRTTEAFF. The CDR3 DNA reads TGCAGCGTTGAAGTTGGGCGGACTACTGAAGCTTTCTTT. The J gene is TRBJ1-1, the V gene TRBV29-1; D unclear. Germline CDR1 is SQVTM and CDR2 is ANQGSEA. The CDR3 has 13 amino acids. V shed 1 base and J shed 5 bases, with 11 bases lying between them. The entire variable domain, with the rest obtained from reference TRBV29-1 and TRBJ1-1, is as follows: SAVISQKPSRDICQRGTSLTIQCQVDSQVTMMFWYRQQPGQSLTLIATANQGSEATYESGFVIDKFPISRPNLTFSTLTVSNMSPEDSSIYLCSVEVGRTTEAFFGQGTRLTVV.

This chain uses TRBV19 with TRBJ1-2; maybe TRBD1 (6 bases). The CDR3 runs to 14 residues. CDR1 and CDR2 from the germline V gene are LNHDA and SQIVND (reference sequence). Trimming left V 7 bases short and J 1 base short, with 13 bases between. The CDR3 DNA reads TGTGCCAGTAACACGGACAGCTATAACTATGGCTACACCTTC. Translated: CASNTDSYNYGYTF.

This chain connects TRBV20-1 to TRBJ2-2; 8 positions agree with TRBD2. The germline gives CDR1 DFQATT, CDR2 SNEGSKA (reference sequence). The CDR3 totals 15 residues. Losses at the gene ends were 3 bases for V and 4 bases for J; bases not matched to a gene: 7. The CDR3 DNA sequence: TGCAGTGCTAGTATAGCGGGATCTTCCACCGGGGAGCTGTTTTTT. Its translation: CSASIAGSSTGELFF.

This clone has more than one count but fewer than ten. The gene calls are TRBV11-3 and TRBJ1-4; 7 positions agree with TRBD1. Germline CDR1 is SGHNT and CDR2 is YENEEA. The trim removed 6 bases at V and 4 bases at J, leaving 11 bases unmatched. The CDR3 totals 16 residues. CDR3 amino acids: CASSIPSGQLNEKLFF. In nucleotides, the CDR3 is TGTGCCAGCAGTATACCCTCGGGACAGCTTAATGAAAAACTGTTTTTT.

The rearrangement links TRBV15 to TRBJ1-2; D remains ambiguous. Germline CDR1 reads LNHNV; CDR2 reads YYDKDF (reference sequence). V dropped 5 bases and J dropped 4 bases, with 17 bases sitting between them. This CDR3 region has 15 residues. CDR3: CATSPAGELGYGYTF. The CDR3 nucleotides are TGTGCCACCAGCCCAGCCGGGGAGTTGGGCTATGGCTACACCTTC.

V and J are TRBV5-1 and TRBJ2-5; D is unresolved. This CDR3 spans 13 amino acids. V was cut by 4 bases and J by 5 bases, with 12 bases left in between. CDR1 is SGHRS, CDR2 YFSETQ, per germline. CDR3 amino acids: CASSPRSRETQYF. CDR3 coding DNA: TGCGCCAGCAGCCCTCGCTCTAGGGAGACCCAGTACTTC.